The 32 T cell receptor delta chains in this list originate from one sample, sequenced in a study of gamma-delta chains in newborns, infants, children. TCRdb made new clone calls on the reads using CATT. The table lists around 5,000 delta-chain clones, 0.4% to 0.45% of them singletons. Sequenced sample: blood. These TCRs come from a child who was a newborn, infant or young child, either healthy, febrile or measles-vaccinated (not recorded which).

This clone has just a few counts. The protein recorded in TCRdb matches a much larger clone and deviates from this DNA's translation at residue 12, suggesting a read error; the protein here is obtained by translating the DNA. The chain links TRDV2 to TRDJ3, with 8 bases that match TRDD3. CDR3 length: 18 residues. Germline CDR1 GEAIGNYY, CDR2 EKD. This chain's CDR3 is CACDTGGSCSWGTRQMFF. As DNA, the CDR3 is TGTGCCTGTGACACTGGGGGATCGTGCTCCTGGGGCACCCGACAGATGTTTTTC.

A few counts support this clone. The TCRdb protein, from a much larger clone, departs from this DNA's translation at residue 12, likely by read error; the protein shown derives from the DNA. This chain uses TRDV2 with TRDJ2, with 8 positions matching TRDD3. The CDR3 has 15 amino acids. The germline V gene encodes CDR1 GEAIGNYY and CDR2 EKD. The DNA for the CDR3 is TGTGCCTGTGACACCGTGGGGGATTTGACAGCACGACTCTTCTTT. Encoded protein: CACDTVGDLTARLFF.

In regard to this clone: TCRdb has a much larger clone's protein, which differs at residue 9 from the translation of this DNA, likely because of a read error; what is shown is the protein translated from the DNA. The chain carries TRDV2 and TRDJ3; 7 bases align to TRDD3. The junction had 4 bases not matched to a gene; V was cut back by 0 bases and J by 0 bases. This CDR3 comprises 18 residues. Germline CDR1 reads GEAIGNYY; CDR2 reads EKD. CDR3 sequence: CACDTGYAPSWDTRQMFF. DNA for the CDR3: TGTGCCTGTGACACCGGATACGCCCCCTCCTGGGACACCCGACAGATGTTTTTC.

The sample holds a few counts of this clone. The protein TCRdb gives is from a much larger clone and does not agree with this DNA's translation at residue 3, likely a read error; the protein shown here comes from the DNA. The rearrangement uses TRDV2 and TRDJ3, with 9 bases aligning to TRDD3. The CDR3 has 19 amino acids. Germline assignment: CDR1 GEAIGNYY and CDR2 EKD. The CDR3 DNA is TGTGCCCGTGACACCGTACTGGGGGACCTCTCCTGGGACACCCGACAGATGTTTTTC. Translated, it gives CARDTVLGDLSWDTRQMFF.

This clone was counted between two and nine times. The protein given by TCRdb reflects a much larger clone and differs at residue 12 from this DNA's translation, likely from a read error; the protein shown is the DNA's translation. The chain combines TRDV2 with TRDJ3; TRDD3 might be the D (6 bases). CDR1 and CDR2 from the germline V gene are GEAIGNYY and EKD. There are 16 residues in the CDR3. This chain's CDR3 is CACDSLLNWDTLQMFF. The CDR3 coding sequence is TGTGCCTGTGACTCTCTACTGAACTGGGACACCCTACAGATGTTTTTC.

In the case of this clone: One base separates it from a far larger clone, so it is likely a read error. This chain uses TRDV2 with TRDJ3; TRDD3 matches 12 bases. CDR1 GEAIGNYY and CDR2 EKD come from the germline V gene. CDR3 size: 20 residues. V shed 2 bases and J 0 bases; nucleotides not matched to a gene: 7. DNA of the CDR3: TGTGCCTGTGACAACGTACTGGGGGATACCCGCTCCTGGGACACCCGACAGATGTTTTTC. It specifies CACDNVLGDTRSWDTRQMFF.

This clone was counted a few times. A far larger clone is only one base removed, so a read error is likely. This specimen includes other DNA sequences encoding the same CDR3. V usage is TRDV2 and J usage is TRDJ3; 10 nucleotides agree with TRDD3. The CDR3 runs 17 residues. Germline-derived CDR1 and CDR2 are GEAIGNYY and EKD. V was pared by 3 bases and J by 2 bases, with 3 bases of the junction left unmatched. CDR3 nucleotides: TGTGCCTGTGACGTGCTGGGGGATACCTGGGACACCCGACAGATGTTTTTC. Protein product: CACDVLGDTWDTRQMFF.

Note on this clone: A much larger clone lies one base from this, so it may be a read error. This rearrangement joins TRDV2 to TRDJ3, with TRDD3 identical over 7 bases. This CDR3 comprises 15 residues. Germline CDR1 reads GEAIGNYY; CDR2 reads EKD. CDR3 region: CACDWGTWDTRQIFF. CDR3 bases: TGTGCCTGTGACTGGGGGACCTGGGACACCCGACAGATATTTTTC.

This clone is judged large. Other DNA sequences in this specimen translate into the identical CDR3. This sequence joins TRDV2 and TRDJ2, with TRDD3 identical over 9 bases. CDR1 and CDR2 from the germline V gene are GEAIGNYY and EKD. This CDR3 region has 16 residues. V trimming: 3 bases; J trimming: 0 bases; junction bases outside the gene matches: 4. The CDR3 bases are TGTGCCTGTGACCAGATGGGGGATACTTTGACAGCACAACTCTTCTTT. Amino acids: CACDQMGDTLTAQLFF.

By sample fraction, this clone is medium-sized. The identical CDR3 is also encoded by other nucleotide sequences in the sample. This chain uses TRDV2 with TRDJ3; perhaps TRDD3 as D (6 bases). This CDR3 has 18 residues. The germline CDR1 and CDR2 sequences are GEAIGNYY and EKD. V was pared by 0 bases and J by 0 bases, with 11 bases between. The CDR3 DNA reads TGTGCCTGTGACACCGGGGGACACACCTCCTGGGACACCCGACAGATGTTTTTC. It codes for CACDTGGHTSWDTRQMFF.

This clone was found a few times. TCRdb assigns this DNA the protein of a much larger clone, which departs from its translation at residue 7; this likely reflects a read error, and the protein shown comes from translating the DNA. J is TRDJ3 and V is TRDV2, with TRDD3 as a possible D gene (6 bases). The CDR3 has 18 amino acids. Trimming took 3 bases from V and 0 from J, leaving 14 bases between them. Germline loops: CDR1 GEAIGNYY, CDR2 EKD. CDR3 DNA: TGTGCCTGTGACGTACTGAGGGATAGCTCCTGGGACACCCGACAGATGTTTTTC. Protein product: CACDVLRDSSWDTRQMFF.

Concerning this clone: Given a far larger clone just one base away, this is likely a sequencing read error. Other DNA sequences of this sample code for an identical CDR3. The J gene is TRDJ3, the V gene TRDV2; TRDD3 agrees at 12 bases. Germline CDR1 reads GEAIGNYY; CDR2 reads EKD. The CDR3 length is 18 residues. In DNA, the CDR3 is TGCGCCTGTGACACTCTGGGGGATACGTCCTGGGACACCCGACAGATGTTTTTC. Translation gives CACDTLGDTSWDTRQMFF.

This clone was counted only a few times. One end of the junction is discordant with germline, which a read error may explain. The sample contains more than one DNA sequence encoding this CDR3. V is TRDV2 and J is TRDJ3; a possible D gene is TRDD3 (6 bases). Looked up from germline, CDR1 is GEAIGNYY and CDR2 is EKD. The length of the CDR3 is 15 residues. The CDR3 DNA follows: TGTGCCTGTGACCGGGGGACCTGGGACACTCGACAGATGTTTTTC. It codes for CACDRGTWDTRQMFF.

Note on this clone: Since a far larger clone is one base different, this is likely a read error. The CDR3 is CACDTAGWGMSSWDTRQMFF. CDR3 DNA sequence: TGTGCCTGTGACACCGCCGGCTGGGGGATGAGCTCCTGGGACACCCGACAGATGTTTTTC. The chain couples TRDV2 to TRDJ3; the match to TRDD3 covers 9 bases. This CDR3 is built from 20 residues. V lost 0 bases and J lost 0; bases outside the gene matches: 8. The V gene's germline CDR1 is GEAIGNYY and CDR2 EKD.

Notes on this clone: The protein given by TCRdb reflects a much larger clone and differs at residue 6 from this DNA's translation, likely from a read error; the protein shown is the DNA's translation. V gene TRDV2 combines with J gene TRDJ3; D is uncertain. Germline CDR1 reads GEAIGNYY; CDR2 reads EKD. Trimming pared 3 bases from V and 0 bases from J, leaving 17 bases between. This CDR3 has 19 residues. The CDR3, as DNA: TGTGCCTGTGACCCCGCACTGCGACTCAGCTCCTGGGACACCCGACAGATGTTTTTC. As protein: CACDPALRLSSWDTRQMFF.

Comments on this clone: TCRdb's protein for this DNA is that of a much larger clone and differs from the translation at residue 14, likely a read error; the protein shown is the DNA translation. V and J are TRDV2 and TRDJ3, with TRDD3 identical over 11 bases. Germline loops: CDR1 GEAIGNYY, CDR2 EKD. The CDR3 totals 19 residues. This CDR3 is CACDTGGYASSWDARQMFF. The CDR3 DNA is TGTGCCTGTGACACTGGGGGATACGCGAGCTCCTGGGACGCCCGACAGATGTTTTTC.

The sample holds a few counts of this clone. A far larger clone is only one base removed, so a read error is likely. This sample includes further DNA sequences coding for the same CDR3. The chain uses TRDV2 and TRDJ3; TRDD3 matches at 9 bases. V shed 0 bases and J 4 bases; nucleotides not matched to a gene: 12. Germline loops: CDR1 GEAIGNYY, CDR2 EKD. The CDR3 contains 20 residues. DNA for the CDR3: TGTGCCTGTGACACCGTTCTGGGGATACGTAGCTCATGGGACACCCGACAGATGTTTTTC. Translated, it gives CACDTVLGIRSSWDTRQMFF.

This clone was seen only a few times. This is likely an artifact of a read error, given a far larger clone one base away. Other DNA sequences of this sample code for an identical CDR3. V usage is TRDV2 and J usage is TRDJ1, with 8 bases aligning to TRDD3. Germline lookup yields CDR1 GEAIGNYY and CDR2 EKD. CDR3 length: 17 amino acids. The CDR3 is CACDTGTGGLYTDKLIF. The CDR3 DNA sequence: TGTGCCTGTGACACCGGAACTGGGGGCTTGTACACCGATAAGCTCATCTTT.

Concerning this clone itself: The protein TCRdb lists belongs to a much larger clone and differs from this DNA's translation at residue 5, which points to a read error; the protein shown is made from the DNA. This chain links TRDV2 with TRDJ3; D gene ambiguous. CDR3 length: 15 amino acids. Germline V lookup: CDR1 GEAIGNYY, CDR2 EKD. V was pared by 3 bases and J by 0 bases, with 5 bases between. The CDR3 DNA follows: TGTGCCTGTGACGCTGGCTCCTGGGACACCCGACAGATGTTTTTC. Amino acids: CACDAGSWDTRQMFF.

This clone qualifies as medium-sized (0.01 to 0.1%). A read error is possible here, since a much larger clone lies one base away. The sample contains more than one DNA sequence encoding this CDR3. The V call is TRDV2, the J call TRDJ1; D is possibly TRDD3 (5 bases). In germline, CDR1 is GEAIGNYY, CDR2 EKD. Trimming cost V 0 bases and J 0 bases, with 7 bases left between them. This CDR3 is 14 amino acids long. CDR3 loop: CACDTVGYTDKLIF. As DNA, the CDR3 is TGTGCCTGTGACACCGTGGGGTACACCGATAAACTCATCTTT.

There are a few counts of this clone. A much larger clonotype is one base distant, so this may be a read error. The same CDR3 also results from other DNA sequences found in this sample. The J gene is TRDJ1, the V gene TRDV2, with D tentatively TRDD3 (6 bases). The length of the CDR3 is 18 residues. V was shortened by 0 bases and J by 5 bases, with 24 bases between the two germline ends. The germline V gene has CDR1 GEAIGNYY and CDR2 EKD. CDR3 amino acids: CACDTVGILGTVKDKLIF. As DNA, the CDR3 is TGTGCCTGTGACACCGTTGGGATTCTGGGGACAGTGAAGGATAAACTCATCTTT.

Worth noting for this clone: TCRdb's listed protein matches a much larger clone and diverges from this DNA's translation at residue 4, likely through a read error; the protein shown comes from the DNA. The J gene is TRDJ3, the V gene TRDV2; 12 positions match TRDD3. This CDR3 is 19 amino acids long. Germline V gene sequence: CDR1 GEAIGNYY, CDR2 EKD. The CDR3 sequence is CACGTGTGGYTWDTRQMFF. CDR3 nucleotides: TGTGCCTGTGGCACCGGTACTGGGGGATACACCTGGGACACCCGACAGATGTTTTTC.

About this clone: The protein TCRdb lists belongs to a much larger clone and differs from this DNA's translation at residue 3, which points to a read error; the protein shown is made from the DNA. Written as DNA, the CDR3 is TGTGCCCGTGACACCGCTGGGGGATTTGGCTCCTGGGACACCCGACAGATGTTTTTC. Protein sequence: CARDTAGGFGSWDTRQMFF. The chain has TRDV2 and TRDJ3, with 9 nucleotides matching TRDD3. CDR3 length equals 19 residues. CDR1 and CDR2 from the germline V gene are GEAIGNYY and EKD.

To note about this clone: For this DNA, TCRdb reports the protein of a much larger clone, which diverges at residue 17, most likely from a read error; the protein presented here is translated directly from the DNA. This chain links TRDV2 with TRDJ3; 8 bases are a match to TRDD3. This CDR3 region has 19 residues. From germline, CDR1 is GEAIGNYY and CDR2 EKD. This CDR3 reads CACDTGAGGSSWDTRQVFF. The DNA of the CDR3 is TGTGCCTGTGACACCGGTGCTGGGGGAAGCTCCTGGGACACCCGACAGGTGTTTTTC.

This clone was counted only a few times. The protein TCRdb gives is from a much larger clone and does not agree with this DNA's translation at residue 9, likely a read error; the protein shown here comes from the DNA. V is TRDV2 and J is TRDJ3; 9 nucleotides agree with TRDD3. CDR3 length: 18 amino acids. V shed 3 bases, J shed 0 bases, and the junction held 5 bases outside the gene matches. Per germline, CDR1 GEAIGNYY and CDR2 EKD. The CDR3 is CACDRTGGHSWDTRQMFF. As DNA, the CDR3 is TGTGCCTGTGACCGTACTGGGGGACACTCCTGGGACACCCGACAGATGTTTTTC.

A few counts support this clone. A much more abundant neighbour one base away suggests this may be a read error. This chain joins TRDV2 and TRDJ3; 13 bases are a match to TRDD3. The ends lost 2 bases at V and 0 bases at J; junction bases unmatched: 3. In germline, CDR1 is GEAIGNYY, CDR2 EKD. CDR3 length: 19 amino acids. The CDR3 sequence is CACDSTGGYGSWDTRQMFF. CDR3 DNA: TGTGCCTGTGACAGTACTGGGGGATACGGCTCCTGGGACACCCGACAGATGTTTTTC.

Comments on this clone: The protein held in TCRdb is that of a much larger clone and does not match this DNA's translation at residue 8, likely because of a read error; the protein shown is translated from the DNA. This sequence joins TRDV2 and TRDJ3; 7 bases fit TRDD3. The CDR3 runs 16 residues. With V trimmed by 3 bases and J by 3 bases, 4 bases remained unmatched. Germline CDR1 is GEAIGNYY and CDR2 is EKD. The CDR3 spells CACDGIPFWDTRQMFF. For the CDR3, the DNA is TGTGCCTGTGACGGGATACCCTTCTGGGACACCCGACAGATGTTTTTC.

As concerns this clone: A far larger clone is just one base off, so this is likely a read error. Other DNA sequences in the same sample also yield this CDR3. The chain recombines TRDV2 with TRDJ3, with 13 bases aligning to TRDD3. The V and J ends lost 4 bases and 0 bases, in that order; junction bases with no gene match: 2. This CDR3 region has 18 residues. The V gene's germline CDR1 is GEAIGNYY and CDR2 EKD. The CDR3 here is CACDTGGYGSWDTRQMFF. CDR3 bases: TGTGCCTGTGATACTGGGGGATACGGCTCCTGGGACACCCGACAGATGTTTTTC.

This clone has more than one count but fewer than ten. TCRdb records a much larger clone's protein for this DNA, with a difference at residue 5 that likely arises from a read error; the protein given is the translation of the DNA. This sequence joins TRDV2 and TRDJ3, with D possibly being TRDD3 (6 bases). CDR1 and CDR2 from the germline V gene are GEAIGNYY and EKD. CDR3 length: 18 amino acids. Trimming took off 3 bases at V and 0 bases at J, with 14 bases between the two ends. CDR3 protein: CACDAWGQSSWDTRQMFF. The CDR3, as DNA: TGTGCCTGTGACGCCTGGGGACAAAGCTCCTGGGACACCCGACAGATGTTTTTC.

This clone appeared a few times. A far larger clone differs by one base, so this is likely a read error. The same CDR3 arises from other DNA sequences in this sample as well. The J gene is TRDJ2, the V gene TRDV2, with D perhaps matching TRDD3 (6 bases). Germline V gives CDR1 GEAIGNYY, CDR2 EKD. V lost 3 bases and J lost 5, with 12 bases in between. The CDR3 consists of 14 residues. Here the CDR3 reads CACDALGDTAQLFF. For the CDR3, the DNA is TGTGCCTGTGACGCCCTTGGGGATACAGCACAACTCTTCTTT.

Concerning this clone itself: A far larger clone is one nucleotide away, so this likely arose from a read error. Other DNA sequences in this specimen translate into the identical CDR3. This sequence joins TRDV2 and TRDJ3, with TRDD3 matching 11 bases. V lost 2 bases and J lost 4; bases outside the gene matches: 6. The CDR3 loop spans 18 amino acids. The germline gives CDR1 GEAIGNYY, CDR2 EKD. The CDR3 DNA follows: TGTGCCTGTGACATACTGGGGGATATTTCTTGGGACACCCGACAGATGTTTTTC. Its translation: CACDILGDISWDTRQMFF.

A remark on this clone: The junction departs from the called germline gene at one end, perhaps through a read error. This rearrangement joins TRDV2 to TRDJ3; 11 positions agree with TRDD3. CDR3 length: 17 amino acids. The germline V gene encodes CDR1 GEAIGNYY and CDR2 EKD. CDR3: CACDHWGINWDIRQMFF. CDR3 coding DNA: TGTGCCTGTGACCACTGGGGGATAAACTGGGACATCCGACAGATGTTTTTC.